Each of the 17 T cell receptor beta chains below was sequenced from the same sample in a study of cytomegalovirus exposure and HLA in healthy donors. It was with 60 Vbeta and 13 Jbeta primers that the PCR ran. Assay: immunoSEQ multiplex PCR; the TCRdb copy retains only in-frame clones and omits some. This table has approximately 200,000 clones, around 79% appearing once. The sample taken for sequencing was PBMCs. The source of these receptors is a girl aged 10 to 17 in good health and CMV-seropositive.

This clone was observed a handful of times. The chain combines TRBV5-4 with TRBJ2-3; D is perhaps TRBD2 (6 bases). Trimming cost V 2 bases and J 4 bases, with 14 bases left between them. This CDR3 contains 15 residues. Germline CDR1 SGHNT, CDR2 YYREEE (reference sequence). CDR3 DNA: TGTGCCAGCAGCTTACCGGGAGCTAGATCAGATACGCAGTATTTT. This translates into CASSLPGARSDTQYF. The complete variable domain, with remaining parts taken from reference TRBV5-4 and TRBJ2-3, reads ETGVTQSPTHLIKTRGQQVTLRCSSQSGHNTVSWYQQALGQGPQFIFQYYREEENGRGNFPPRFSGLQFPNYSSELNVNALELDDSALYLCASSLPGARSDTQYFGPGTRLTVL.

The count of this clone is one. The rearrangement uses TRBV27 and TRBJ1-1; 9 bases align to TRBD1. The CDR3 extends over 14 amino acids. V shed 5 bases and J 4 bases; nucleotides not matched to a gene: 5. CDR1 and CDR2 from the germline V gene are MNHEY and SMNVEV (reference sequence). The chain's CDR3 is CASSTGTGFTEAFF. CDR3 nucleotide sequence: TGTGCCAGCAGTACAGGGACAGGGTTCACTGAAGCTTTCTTT.

This rearrangement joins TRBV6-6 to TRBJ2-7; TRBD2 matches at 7 bases. Unmatched junction bases numbered 11, after V lost 7 bases and J lost 2 bases. The germline V gene encodes CDR1 MNHNY and CDR2 SVGAGI (reference sequence). CDR3 length: 15 residues. The CDR3 region is CASTPGGGFTYEQYF. CDR3 nucleotide sequence: TGTGCCAGCACTCCTGGGGGGGGTTTCACCTACGAGCAGTACTTC.

The gene calls are TRBV5-1 and TRBJ2-3; TRBD1 is a possible D gene (5 bases). Trimming shortened V by 3 bases and J by 8 bases, and 13 bases separated the two germline ends. This CDR3 is 13 amino acids long. Germline V gene lookup returns CDR1 SGHRS and CDR2 YFSETQ. The CDR3 sequence is CASSSTVFGTQYF. The DNA for the CDR3 is TGCGCCAGCAGCTCGACAGTATTTGGTACGCAGTATTTT.

The V call is TRBV2, the J call TRBJ2-7, with D tentatively TRBD1 (5 bases). V lost 3 bases to trimming and J lost 4 bases, with 7 bases between them. CDR3 size: 12 residues. The germline V gene has CDR1 SNHLY and CDR2 FYNNEI. The CDR3 is CASSDQGYEQYF. The CDR3 DNA reads TGTGCCAGCAGTGATCAGGGATACGAGCAGTACTTC.

In this sample, this clone turned up once. This chain connects TRBV7-2 to TRBJ2-5; 14 bases map to TRBD2. CDR1 SGHTA and CDR2 FQGNSA come from the germline V gene. The CDR3 extends over 18 amino acids. J was trimmed by 3 bases and V by 5 bases; bases with no gene match: 11. This CDR3 reads CASSNGLAGGRLEETQYF. DNA of the CDR3: TGTGCCAGCAGCAACGGACTAGCGGGGGGCCGTTTGGAAGAGACCCAGTACTTC.

V is TRBV4-2 and J is TRBJ1-5; 9 bases are shared with TRBD1. CDR3 size: 13 residues. Germline CDR1 is LGHNA and CDR2 is YNFKEQ. Trimming removed 5 bases from V and 5 bases from J; junction bases left unmatched: 1. In nucleotides, the CDR3 is TGTGCCAGCAGCAGGGACAGGGATCAGCCCCAGCATTTT. This encodes CASSRDRDQPQHF.

V and J are TRBV6-5 and TRBJ2-7; a possible D gene is TRBD1 (6 bases). Germline-derived CDR1 and CDR2 are MNHEY and SVGAGI. Trimming shortened V by 7 bases and J by 2 bases, and 12 bases separated the two germline ends. The length of the CDR3 is 13 residues. CDR3 residues: CASTKQGTYEQYF. CDR3 nucleotides: TGTGCCAGCACCAAACAGGGAACCTACGAGCAGTACTTC.

The chain links TRBV6-4 to TRBJ2-3, with 8 bases lining up with TRBD2. From germline, CDR1 is MRHNA and CDR2 SNTAGT. V lost 3 bases and J lost 1; bases outside the gene matches: 3. This CDR3 is 15 amino acids long. CDR3 amino acids: CASSEWRGGTDTQYF. The DNA of the CDR3 is TGTGCCAGCAGTGAATGGCGGGGGGGCACAGATACGCAGTATTTT.

This rearrangement joins TRBV4-1 to TRBJ1-5; D is possibly TRBD1 (5 bases). The V and J ends lost 2 bases and 6 bases respectively, with 11 bases between them. This CDR3 comprises 14 residues. Per the germline V gene, CDR1 is MGHRA and CDR2 is YSYEKL. The CDR3 here is CASSQKNGGQPQHF. The DNA for the CDR3 is TGCGCCAGCAGCCAAAAAAACGGGGGTCAGCCCCAGCATTTT.

The V call is TRBV4-2, the J call TRBJ2-5, with 11 positions matching TRBD2. Germline lookup yields CDR1 LGHNA and CDR2 YNFKEQ. With 0 bases clipped from V and 2 bases from J, the junction kept 8 bases outside the gene matches. The length of the CDR3 is 18 residues. The CDR3 coding sequence is TGTGCCAGCAGCCAAGACGCCCTGACTAGCGGGGCTCAAGAGACCCAGTACTTC. Protein product: CASSQDALTSGAQETQYF.

The J gene is TRBJ2-2, the V gene TRBV9; the match to TRBD1 covers 8 bases. Trimming cost V 5 bases and J 1 base; bases outside gene matches: 4. Germline CDR1 SGDLS, CDR2 YYNGEE. The CDR3 contains 15 residues. The CDR3 reads CASRGTGMNTGELFF. DNA of the CDR3: TGTGCCAGCAGGGGGACAGGCATGAACACCGGGGAGCTGTTTTTT.

V usage is TRBV14 and J usage is TRBJ1-6; 7 bases are shared with TRBD1. The CDR3 length is 16 residues. Germline CDR1 and CDR2: SGHDN and FVKESK. With V trimmed by 1 base and J by 9 bases, 9 bases remained unmatched. In DNA form, the CDR3 reads TGTGCCAGCAGCCAAGTAACAGGGGCTGTCTCTTCACCCCTCCACTTT. This codes for CASSQVTGAVSSPLHF.

The chain couples TRBV6-5 to TRBJ1-5, with unresolved D. CDR1 and CDR2 from the germline V gene are MNHEY and SVGAGI. This CDR3 is 13 amino acids long. V was pared by 2 bases and J by 5 bases, with 7 bases between. The CDR3 loop is CASSYKQDQPQHF. CDR3 bases: TGTGCCAGCAGTTACAAGCAGGATCAGCCCCAGCATTTT.

The chain is built from TRBV12-5 and TRBJ2-7; TRBD1 matches at 8 bases. The ends lost 0 bases at V and 0 bases at J; junction bases unmatched: 4. Germline V lookup: CDR1 LGHNT, CDR2 FRNRAP. This CDR3 comprises 16 residues. CDR3 DNA: TGTGCTAGTGGTTTGGTACTGACAGGGGCCTCCTACGAGCAGTACTTC. It translates to CASGLVLTGASYEQYF.

The V call is TRBV6-5, the J call TRBJ1-5; D is unclear. Per the germline V gene, CDR1 is MNHEY and CDR2 is SVGAGI. V lost 6 bases and J 0 bases, leaving 9 bases between the germline ends. The CDR3 is 14 residues long. In DNA form, the CDR3 reads TGTGCCAGCAGACCCCACTATAGCAATCAGCCCCAGCATTTT. It specifies CASRPHYSNQPQHF.

This clone appeared once. V and J are TRBV19 and TRBJ1-1, with D uncertain. V was trimmed by 7 bases and J by 2 bases, leaving 11 bases between them. Germline values: CDR1 LNHDA, CDR2 SQIVND (reference sequence). The CDR3 sequence is 13 residues long. The CDR3: CASTLSVNTEAFF. CDR3 in DNA: TGTGCCAGTACTCTGTCAGTAAACACTGAAGCTTTCTTT.